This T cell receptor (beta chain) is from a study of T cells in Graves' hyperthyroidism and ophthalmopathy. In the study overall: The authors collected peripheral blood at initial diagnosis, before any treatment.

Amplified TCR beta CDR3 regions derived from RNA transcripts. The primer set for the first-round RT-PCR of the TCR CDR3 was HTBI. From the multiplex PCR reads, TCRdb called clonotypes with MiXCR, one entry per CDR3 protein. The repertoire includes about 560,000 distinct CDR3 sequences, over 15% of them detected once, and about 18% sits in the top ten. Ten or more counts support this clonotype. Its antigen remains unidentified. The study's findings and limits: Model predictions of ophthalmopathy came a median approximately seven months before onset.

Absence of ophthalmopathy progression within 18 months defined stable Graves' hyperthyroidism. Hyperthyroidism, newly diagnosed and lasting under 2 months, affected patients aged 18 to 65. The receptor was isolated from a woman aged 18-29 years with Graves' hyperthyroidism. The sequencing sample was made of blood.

The CDR3 coding sequence is TGTGCCATCAGGGTTGGAGGTGGTCAGAACACCGGGGAGCTGTTTTTT. Translating gives CAIRVGGGQNTGELFF. The chain is built from TRBV10-3 and TRBJ2-2; a weak D match, TRBD2 (5 bases). The germline V and J ends were trimmed by 6 bases and 1 base, with 15 bases remaining between them. Looked up from germline, CDR1 is ENHRY and CDR2 is SYGVKD. The CDR3 has 16 residues.